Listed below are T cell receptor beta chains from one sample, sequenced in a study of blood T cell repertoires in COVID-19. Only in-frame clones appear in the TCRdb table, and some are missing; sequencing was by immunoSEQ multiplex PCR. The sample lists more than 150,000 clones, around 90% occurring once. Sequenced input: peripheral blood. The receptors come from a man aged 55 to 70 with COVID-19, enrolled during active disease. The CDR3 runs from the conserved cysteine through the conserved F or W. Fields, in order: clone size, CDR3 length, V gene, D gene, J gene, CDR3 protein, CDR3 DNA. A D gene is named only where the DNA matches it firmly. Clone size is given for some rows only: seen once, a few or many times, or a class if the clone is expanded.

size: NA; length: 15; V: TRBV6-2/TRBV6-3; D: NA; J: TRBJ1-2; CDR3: CASSPRGGSGYGYTF; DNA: TGTGCCAGCAGCCCCCGGGGAGGGTCGGGCTATGGCTACACCTTC
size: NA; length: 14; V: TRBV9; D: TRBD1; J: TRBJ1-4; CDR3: CASSPHRGFEKLFF; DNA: TGTGCCAGCAGCCCCCACAGGGGGTTTGAAAAACTGTTTTTT
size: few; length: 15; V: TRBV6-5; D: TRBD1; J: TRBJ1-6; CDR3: CASSYGDRGHSPLHF; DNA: TGTGCCAGCAGTTACGGAGACAGGGGCCATTCACCCCTCCACTTT
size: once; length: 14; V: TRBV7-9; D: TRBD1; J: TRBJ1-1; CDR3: CASSRQGEGTEAFF; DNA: TGTGCCAGCAGCCGACAGGGCGAGGGCACTGAAGCTTTCTTT
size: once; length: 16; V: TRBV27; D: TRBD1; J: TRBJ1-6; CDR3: CASSSLRTGVGSPLHF; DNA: TGTGCCAGCAGTTCACTCCGGACAGGGGTTGGTTCACCCCTCCACTTT
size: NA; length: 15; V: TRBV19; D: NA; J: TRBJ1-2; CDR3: CASSIGQTNNYGYTF; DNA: TGTGCCAGTAGTATTGGACAGACTAATAACTATGGCTACACCTTC
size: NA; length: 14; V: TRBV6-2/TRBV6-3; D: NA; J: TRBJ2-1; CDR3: CASRPPRQVNEQFF; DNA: TGTGCCAGCAGACCTCCCCGACAGGTCAATGAGCAGTTCTTC
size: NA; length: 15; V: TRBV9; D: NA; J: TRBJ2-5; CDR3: CASSVKSNFQETQYF; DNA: TGTGCCAGCAGCGTCAAGTCCAACTTCCAAGAGACCCAGTACTTC
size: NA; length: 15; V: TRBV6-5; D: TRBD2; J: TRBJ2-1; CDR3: CASSNPSGGNNEQFF; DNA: TGTGCCAGCAGTAACCCCTCGGGGGGGAACAATGAGCAGTTCTTC
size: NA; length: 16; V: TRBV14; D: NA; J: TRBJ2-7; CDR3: CASSQTLYNSSYEQYF; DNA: TGTGCCAGCAGCCAAACCCTTTATAATAGCTCCTACGAGCAGTACTTC
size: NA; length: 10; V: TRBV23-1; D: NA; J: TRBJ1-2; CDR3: CATQGPGYTF; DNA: TGCGCCACCCAGGGGCCCGGCTACACCTTC
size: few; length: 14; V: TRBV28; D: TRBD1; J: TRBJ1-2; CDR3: CASSLQGARIGYTF; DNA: TGTGCCAGCAGTCTACAGGGGGCCCGTATTGGCTACACCTTC
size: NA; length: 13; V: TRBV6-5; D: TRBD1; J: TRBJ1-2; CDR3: CASDTDRVGGYTF; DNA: TGTGCCAGCGATACGGACAGGGTTGGTGGCTACACCTTC
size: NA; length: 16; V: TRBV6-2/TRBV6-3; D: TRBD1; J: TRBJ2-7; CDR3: CASSHGAGTGLYEQYF; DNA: TGTGCCAGCAGCCATGGGGCCGGGACAGGGCTCTACGAGCAGTACTTC
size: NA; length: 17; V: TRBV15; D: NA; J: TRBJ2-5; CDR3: CATSSTDLSPGRGTQYF; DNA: TGTGCCACCAGCAGCACCGACCTAAGCCCGGGAAGAGGGACCCAGTACTTC
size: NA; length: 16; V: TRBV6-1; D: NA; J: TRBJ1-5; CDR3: CASSDGVGVLNQPQHF; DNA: TGTGCCAGCAGTGACGGGGTCGGGGTTCTAAATCAGCCCCAGCATTTT
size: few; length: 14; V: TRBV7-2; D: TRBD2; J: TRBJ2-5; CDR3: CASTIAGGAETQYF; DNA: TGTGCCAGCACCATAGCGGGGGGGGCTGAGACCCAGTACTTC